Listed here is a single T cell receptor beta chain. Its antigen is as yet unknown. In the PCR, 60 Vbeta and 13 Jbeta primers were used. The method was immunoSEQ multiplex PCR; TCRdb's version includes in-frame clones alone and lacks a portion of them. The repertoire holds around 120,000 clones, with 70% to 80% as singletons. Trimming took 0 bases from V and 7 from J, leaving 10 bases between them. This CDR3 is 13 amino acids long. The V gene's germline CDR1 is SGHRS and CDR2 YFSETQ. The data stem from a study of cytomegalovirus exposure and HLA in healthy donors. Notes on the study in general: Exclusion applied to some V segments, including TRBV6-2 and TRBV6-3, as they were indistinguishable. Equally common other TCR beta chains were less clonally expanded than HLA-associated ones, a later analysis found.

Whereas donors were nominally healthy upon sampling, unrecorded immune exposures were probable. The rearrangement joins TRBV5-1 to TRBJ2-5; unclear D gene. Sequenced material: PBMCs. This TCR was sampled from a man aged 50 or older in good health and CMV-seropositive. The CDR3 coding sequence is TGCGCCAGCAGCTTGGATCCTTCGGGGACCCAGTACTTC. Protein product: CASSLDPSGTQYF.